This T cell receptor beta chain originates from a study of blood T cell repertoires in COVID-19. About the research overall: From the United States, Italy and Spain came samples of acute and convalescent COVID-19.

Libraries were prepared by immunoSEQ multiplex PCR; TCRdb keeps only in-frame clonotypes and omits some of them. The table records over 250,000 clones, roughly 92% of them present only once. The sample holds a few counts of this clone. The V and J ends lost 5 bases and 5 bases respectively, with 18 bases between them. The CDR3 is 16 amino acids. Germline CDR1 SGHAT, CDR2 FQDESV (reference sequence). The chain is built from TRBV11-1 and TRBJ2-2, with a possible D match to TRBD2 (6 bases). Material: peripheral blood. This receptor was identified in a woman under 40 with COVID-19, enrolled during active disease. In DNA, the CDR3 is TGTGCCAGCAGCATCGCGGTAGGAGGGAAAACCGGGGAGCTGTTTTTT. It translates to CASSIAVGGKTGELFF.